These T cell receptor beta chains were read from a single sample in a study of blood T cell repertoires in COVID-19. Method: immunoSEQ multiplex PCR; TCRdb's copy keeps in-frame clones and lacks some. In the table there are 250,000 to 350,000 clones, around 89% of which are singletons. The sequenced material came from peripheral blood. These receptors were obtained from a woman aged 60-70 years with acute or convalescent COVID-19. CDR3s include the opening cysteine and the closing phenylalanine or tryptophan. A D gene is named only where the DNA matches it firmly. Size is stated for part of the rows, as once, few or many counts, or as a class when the clone is expanded.

j_call d_call clone_size v_call cdr3_nt cdr3_aa
TRBJ2-7 . . TRBV5-4 TGTGCCAGCAGCTCCGGTGTGGCCTACGAGCAGTACTTC CASSSGVAYEQYF
TRBJ1-2 TRBD1 . TRBV3-1/TRBV3-2 TGTGCCAGCAGCCCACAGGGGGCCGCGGGCTACACCTTC CASSPQGAAGYTF
TRBJ2-6 TRBD2 . TRBV7-8 TGTGCCAGCAGCCCGTGGACTAGCGGGAGAGCTGGGGCCAACGTCCTGACTTTC CASSPWTSGRAGANVLTF
TRBJ1-1 TRBD1 . TRBV13 TGTGCCAGCAGCTTAGTGCGTGACAGGGGGCGGTTTGAAGCTTTCTTT CASSLVRDRGRFEAFF
TRBJ2-2 TRBD1 . TRBV30 TGTGCCTGGAAAGGGGGCCCCAGGGAGCTGTTTTTT CAWKGGPRELFF
TRBJ1-2 TRBD1 . TRBV11-2 TGTGCCAGCAGCACCCATGGCAGGGGGCTTGGCTACACCTTC CASSTHGRGLGYTF
TRBJ2-6 . . TRBV30 TGTGCCTGGAGTGTCGCGGGCCCTGGGGCCAACGTCCTGACTTTC CAWSVAGPGANVLTF
TRBJ2-5 TRBD1 . TRBV19 TGTGCCAGTAGTATCGGGACAGGGGTAGAGACCCAGTACTTC CASSIGTGVETQYF
TRBJ2-1 TRBD2 once TRBV29-1 TGCAGCGTTGAGGGTCCGGGAGGACCTAATGAGCAGTTCTTC CSVEGPGGPNEQFF
TRBJ2-1 . . TRBV7-2 TGTGCCAGCAGCTTCATGGCAGATGAGCAGTTCTTC CASSFMADEQFF
TRBJ2-3 TRBD2 once TRBV7-2 TGTGCCAGCAGCTTAGAGCGGGAGAGTGGGTCGCAGTATTTT CASSLERESGSQYF
TRBJ1-1 . . TRBV13 TGTGCCAGCAGCCCGACCAGGGGTTTCACTGAAGCTTTCTTT CASSPTRGFTEAFF
TRBJ2-1 TRBD2 . TRBV5-1 TGCGCCAGCAGCTTGGCCGGTGCGGGAGGGTCCTACAATGAGCAGTTCTTC CASSLAGAGGSYNEQFF
TRBJ2-1 TRBD2 . TRBV19 TGTGCCAGTAGTGAGACGGGGGGTCTGAATGAGCAGTTCTTC CASSETGGLNEQFF
TRBJ2-2 . . TRBV6-5 TGTGCCAGCAGCCACTCAGGCGGGGAGCTGTTTTTT CASSHSGGELFF
TRBJ2-5 TRBD2 . TRBV4-2 TGTGCCAGCAGCCAAGGCGAGACTAGCGGGAGTCGAGAGACCCAGTACTTC CASSQGETSGSRETQYF
TRBJ2-4 . . TRBV5-8 TGTGCCAGCAGTTCCCGACTAGTGGCCAAAAACATTCAGTACTTC CASSSRLVAKNIQYF
TRBJ2-2 TRBD2 . TRBV28 TGTGCCAGCACCCTAGCGGGACTAATGGTCACCGGGGAGCTGTTTTTT CASTLAGLMVTGELFF
TRBJ2-7 TRBD2 . TRBV7-3 TGTGCCAGCAGCTTAGGTAGCGGGAGGGCCTACGAGCAGTACTTC CASSLGSGRAYEQYF
TRBJ1-1 TRBD1 . TRBV6-2/TRBV6-3 TGTGCCAGCAGTTACCCCAAGGTCCGGGACAGGGTTTTCGCTGAAGCTTTCTTT CASSYPKVRDRVFAEAFF
TRBJ1-2 . once TRBV19 TGTGCCAGTAGGACCCTCCACAGTAATAACTATGGCTACACCTTC CASRTLHSNNYGYTF
TRBJ2-6 TRBD2 . TRBV3-1/TRBV3-2 TGTGCCAGCAGCCAAACTAGCGGGGGTCTCGGGGGAGGGGCCAACGTCCTGACTTTC CASSQTSGGLGGGANVLTF
TRBJ1-2 . . TRBV21-1 TGTGCCAGCAGCAAAATAGGGGGAGGGGGAACGGATATGGGCTACACCTTC CASSKIGGGGTDMGYTF
TRBJ2-7 . once TRBV28 TGTGCCAGCAGATCTGGGGGCGGCCCCTACGAGCAGTACTTC CASRSGGGPYEQYF
TRBJ2-1 TRBD2 . TRBV11-2 TGTGCCAGCAGCTTAGATCCTAGCGGGAGAGGGAATGAGCAGTTCTTC CASSLDPSGRGNEQFF
TRBJ2-7 . . TRBV10-3 TGTGCCATCAGTGCTTCCTACGAGCAGTACTTC CAISASYEQYF
TRBJ2-3 TRBD2 . TRBV6-2/TRBV6-3 TGTGCCAGCAGTTACTCGAGTAGCGGGGTCTCCACAGATACGCAGTATTTT CASSYSSSGVSTDTQYF
TRBJ1-4 . . TRBV7-8 TGTGCCAGCAGCTTACCTACAACTAATGAAAAACTGTTTTTT CASSLPTTNEKLFF
TRBJ1-5 . . TRBV24-1 TGTGCCACCATGGGGGGGTTGGGTCAGCCCCAGCATTTT CATMGGLGQPQHF
TRBJ1-5 TRBD1 few TRBV6-5 TGTGCCAGCAACAGGGGTAACCAGCCCCAGCATTTT CASNRGNQPQHF
TRBJ2-7 TRBD2 . TRBV7-8 TGTGCCAGCAGCTTAGCGTCTAGCGGGGGCCTCTCCTACGAGCAGTACTTC CASSLASSGGLSYEQYF
TRBJ1-2 . . TRBV5-1 TGCGCCAGCAGCTTGGACAGGGTCTATGGCTACACCTTC CASSLDRVYGYTF
TRBJ1-6 . . TRBV18 TGTGCCAGCTCACCCATGACAGGCTTGGGGGCCTCCTATAATTCACCCCTCCACTTT CASSPMTGLGASYNSPLHF
TRBJ1-5 TRBD1 . TRBV6-6 TGTGCCAGCAGTAATCAGGGGGAGCGGCAGCCCCAGCATTTT CASSNQGERQPQHF
TRBJ2-2 TRBD1 . TRBV28 TGTGGACAGGGGGCAACCGGGGAGCTGTTTTTT CGQGATGELFF
TRBJ1-6 . once TRBV30 TGTGCCTGGAGAGTTCAGGATAATTCACCCCTCCACTTT CAWRVQDNSPLHF
TRBJ1-1 TRBD1 . TRBV2 TGTGCCAGCAGTTACAGGGGGCCGAACACTGAAGCTTTCTTT CASSYRGPNTEAFF
TRBJ1-1 TRBD1 few TRBV2 TGTGCCATTGTCGACAGGGGGCAAACTGAAGCTTTCTTT CAIVDRGQTEAFF
TRBJ1-5 . . TRBV28 TGTGCCAGCAGCCCCAATCGGCAGCCCCAGCATTTT CASSPNRQPQHF
TRBJ2-2 . . TRBV24-1 TGTGCCACCAGTGATTTTCCCACAGCCGGGGAGCTGTTTTTT CATSDFPTAGELFF
TRBJ2-3 . . TRBV11-2 TGTGCCAGCAGCCAAAGGACATTCACAGATACGCAGTATTTT CASSQRTFTDTQYF